These 23 T cell receptor beta chains were sequenced from one sample in a study of cytomegalovirus exposure and HLA in healthy donors. Primers for the PCR totalled 60 Vbeta and 13 Jbeta. The assay was immunoSEQ multiplex PCR, and TCRdb's table has in-frame clones only and misses some. The sample yields some 120,000 clones, more than 70% seen once. Sequenced material: PBMCs. The receptors here all came from a woman in her 30s in good health and CMV-seropositive.

This clone was found a few times. The gene calls are TRBV2 and TRBJ2-5; D is uncertain. CDR1 SNHLY and CDR2 FYNNEI come from the germline V gene. There are 13 residues in the CDR3. Trimming removed 4 bases at V and 5 bases at J, with 11 bases between. CDR3 nucleotides: TGTGCCAGCAGTGGGGCTACCAGGGAGACCCAGTACTTC. Translated: CASSGATRETQYF.

This chain uses TRBV4-2 with TRBJ1-2; D might be TRBD1 (5 bases). This CDR3 has 14 amino acids. CDR1 and CDR2 from the germline V gene are LGHNA and YNFKEQ. Deletions cut 1 base from V and 7 bases from J, with 13 bases between. CDR3 nucleotides: TGTGCCAGCAGCCAAGGGGCAGGGCGTTTTGGCTACACCTTC. Protein sequence: CASSQGAGRFGYTF.

The V and J genes are TRBV2 and TRBJ1-2; 8 bases are shared with TRBD1. The CDR3 totals 14 residues. CDR1 is SNHLY, CDR2 FYNNEI, per germline. V gave up 4 bases and J gave up 4 bases; unmatched junction bases: 5. Here the CDR3 DNA reads TGTGCCAGCAGTGCAGGGCAGGGGGCCTATGGCTACACCTTC. Protein product: CASSAGQGAYGYTF.

This chain links TRBV7-8 with TRBJ2-7, with D perhaps matching TRBD2 (5 bases). The germline V gene encodes CDR1 SGHVS and CDR2 FQNEAQ. This CDR3 has 16 residues. Trimming stripped 4 bases from V and 6 bases from J, with 22 bases between. This CDR3 reads CASSSKGIGEIGEQYF. As DNA, the CDR3 is TGTGCCAGCAGCTCTAAAGGTATTGGGGAGATTGGCGAGCAGTACTTC.

This sequence joins TRBV2 and TRBJ2-3; D ambiguous. In germline, CDR1 is SNHLY, CDR2 FYNNEI. The V and J ends lost 3 bases and 2 bases respectively, with 6 bases between them. There are 13 residues in the CDR3. CDR3 protein: CASSDTYTDTQYF. CDR3 coding DNA: TGTGCCAGCAGTGACACATACACAGATACGCAGTATTTT.

The chain joins TRBV5-1 to TRBJ2-3; TRBD1 agrees at 7 bases. Germline CDR1 is SGHRS and CDR2 is YFSETQ. V shed 0 bases, J shed 3 bases, and the junction held 4 bases outside the gene matches. The CDR3 is 15 amino acids. The chain's CDR3 is CASSLVGQVTDTQYF. The CDR3 DNA sequence: TGCGCCAGCAGCTTGGTAGGACAGGTAACAGATACGCAGTATTTT.

The chain combines TRBV4-2 with TRBJ2-7; 11 bases align to TRBD1. The trim removed 3 bases at V and 2 bases at J, leaving 3 bases unmatched. There are 15 residues in the CDR3. From germline, CDR1 is LGHNA and CDR2 YNFKEQ. CDR3 protein: CASSQADRGPYEQYF. DNA of the CDR3: TGTGCCAGCAGCCAGGCGGACAGGGGGCCCTACGAGCAGTACTTC.

This clone has a single count. CDR3 sequence: CASSLRVNNQPQHF. DNA for the CDR3: TGTGCCAGCAGCCTCCGGGTTAACAATCAGCCCCAGCATTTT. J is TRBJ1-5 and V is TRBV27; D not resolved. This CDR3 contains 14 residues. The V gene lost 6 bases and the J gene lost 3 bases, with 12 bases spanning the gap. CDR1 is MNHEY, CDR2 SMNVEV, per germline (reference sequence).

The V and J genes are TRBV28 and TRBJ1-5, with TRBD1 matching over 7 bases. In germline, CDR1 is MDHEN, CDR2 SYDVKM. J lost 10 bases, V lost 6 bases, and 12 bases had no gene match. This CDR3 spans 14 amino acids. The chain's CDR3 is CASSSGDRAGPQHF. The CDR3, as DNA: TGTGCCAGCAGCTCCGGAGACAGGGCTGGCCCCCAGCATTTT.

V and J are TRBV5-1 and TRBJ1-1, with 7 bases matching TRBD1. The CDR3 extends over 17 amino acids. J lost 1 base, V lost 1 base, and 10 bases had no gene match. In germline, CDR1 is SGHRS, CDR2 YFSETQ. The CDR3, as DNA: TGCGCCAGCAGCTTGCGGCGACAGGGAGACGCGAACACTGAAGCTTTCTTT. Translation: CASSLRRQGDANTEAFF. Using reference TRBV5-1 and TRBJ1-1 for the parts outside the CDR3, the full variable domain is KAGVTQTPRYLIKTRGQQVTLSCSPISGHRSVSWYQQTPGQGLQFLFEYFSETQRNKGNFPGRFSGRQFSNSRSEMNVSTLELGDSALYLCASSLRRQGDANTEAFFGQGTRLTVV.

This sequence joins TRBV2 and TRBJ2-5; unclear D gene. The end of the DNA aligns better with TRBJ2-7, so the J call may be wrong. The CDR3 has 14 amino acids. Germline-derived CDR1 and CDR2 are SNHLY and FYNNEI. The CDR3: CASSGPDGAYEQYF. In DNA, the CDR3 is TGTGCCAGCAGTGGGCCGGATGGGGCCTACGAGCAGTACTTC.

This clone was recorded a few times. The V and J genes are TRBV7-3 and TRBJ1-1; D unresolved. There are 14 residues in the CDR3. Between the trimmed V and J ends, which lost 6 bases and 4 bases, there was a span of 15 bases. Per the germline V gene, CDR1 is SGHTA and CDR2 is FQGTGA. The CDR3: CASRFAGVGTEAFF. As DNA, the CDR3 is TGTGCCAGCAGGTTCGCCGGGGTCGGCACTGAAGCTTTCTTT.

This clone was counted once. The chain couples TRBV7-9 to TRBJ1-1; 8 bases are a match to TRBD1. Unmatched junction bases numbered 13, after V lost 5 bases and J lost 2 bases. The germline gives CDR1 SEHNR, CDR2 FQNEAQ (reference sequence). The CDR3 is 17 residues long. DNA of the CDR3: TGTGCCAGCAGCCCTCCAATCGGACAGGGAACAAACACTGAAGCTTTCTTT. Its protein is CASSPPIGQGTNTEAFF.

Note on this clone: At one end, the junction sequence differs from germline, possibly due to a read error. CDR3 residues: CASSPGQTYHPQHF. The CDR3 nucleotides read TGTGCCAGTAGTCCGGGACAGACATATCATCCCCAGCATTTT. The chain is built from TRBV19 and TRBJ1-5; 7 bases map to TRBD1. Germline CDR1 is LNHDA and CDR2 is SQIVND (reference sequence). This CDR3 region has 14 residues.

This clone has a single count. Its ends do not fully match the called genes, so a read error is possible. CDR3 amino acids: CSSSPGQSEAFF. As DNA, the CDR3 is TGTTCCAGCAGCCCGGGACAGTCTGAAGCTTTCTTT. The rearrangement joins TRBV7-9 to TRBJ1-1, with 7 bases fitting TRBD1. The CDR3 has 12 amino acids. The germline CDR1 and CDR2 sequences are SEHNR and FQNEAQ (reference sequence).

The V and J genes are TRBV11-3 and TRBJ2-7; a possible D gene is TRBD1 (6 bases). The CDR3 has 13 amino acids. Trimming stripped 6 bases from V and 6 bases from J, with 15 bases between. The germline gives CDR1 SGHNT, CDR2 YENEEA. In DNA form, the CDR3 reads TGTGCCAGCAGTTTGGGGGCGGCGGGCGAGCAGTACTTC. Protein product: CASSLGAAGEQYF.

This chain uses TRBV18 with TRBJ2-2; 8 nucleotides agree with TRBD2. The V and J ends lost 2 bases and 5 bases, in that order; junction bases with no gene match: 7. The CDR3 runs to 16 residues. Germline V gene sequence: CDR1 KGHSH, CDR2 LQKENI. The DNA of the CDR3 is TGTGCCAGCTCACCAGGGTTACTAGCGGATACCGGGGAGCTGTTTTTT. Protein: CASSPGLLADTGELFF. Looking up the rest from reference TRBV18 and TRBJ2-2 gives the full variable domain: NAGVMQNPRHLVRRRGQEARLRCSPMKGHSHVYWYRQLPEEGLKFMVYLQKENIIDESGMPKERFSAEFPKEGPSILRIQQVVRGDSAAYFCASSPGLLADTGELFFGEGSRLTVL.

The chain couples TRBV5-1 to TRBJ2-5; 10 bases agree with TRBD2. The CDR3 extends over 16 amino acids. Germline V gives CDR1 SGHRS, CDR2 YFSETQ. J gave up 5 bases and V 0 bases, and 7 bases lay outside the gene matches. In DNA, the CDR3 is TGCGCCAGCAGCTTGGAGGCTAGCGGGAGCGAGGAGACCCAGTACTTC. It specifies CASSLEASGSEETQYF. Using reference TRBV5-1 and TRBJ2-5 for the parts outside the CDR3, the full variable domain is KAGVTQTPRYLIKTRGQQVTLSCSPISGHRSVSWYQQTPGQGLQFLFEYFSETQRNKGNFPGRFSGRQFSNSRSEMNVSTLELGDSALYLCASSLEASGSEETQYFGPGTRLLVL.

This clone was found a few times. This sequence joins TRBV28 and TRBJ2-7; 8 nucleotides align to TRBD1. V lost 5 bases and J lost 2; bases outside the gene matches: 11. This CDR3 has 16 residues. Germline CDR1 MDHEN, CDR2 SYDVKM. The CDR3 DNA sequence: TGTGCCAGCAGTGACCTGGGACAGGCGTACACCTACGAGCAGTACTTC. The encoded protein is CASSDLGQAYTYEQYF.

This chain joins TRBV7-3 and TRBJ2-1; 7 nucleotides align to TRBD2. After removal of 2 bases from V and 5 bases from J, the junction contained 9 bases not matched to a gene. The germline V gene encodes CDR1 SGHTA and CDR2 FQGTGA. This CDR3 spans 16 amino acids. The CDR3 spells CASSLGPSGSNNEQFF. The CDR3 bases are TGTGCCAGCAGCTTAGGTCCTAGCGGTAGTAACAATGAGCAGTTCTTC.

The chain joins TRBV9 to TRBJ2-7, with 7 bases identical to TRBD1. V was pared by 4 bases and J by 6 bases, with 10 bases of the junction left unmatched. This CDR3 region has 14 residues. Germline V gene sequence: CDR1 SGDLS, CDR2 YYNGEE. The CDR3 nucleotides read TGTGCCAGCAGCTTCAGGCCCGGGGACAGCGAGCAGTACTTC. This codes for CASSFRPGDSEQYF.

The V call is TRBV6-5, the J call TRBJ1-4, with 8 nucleotides matching TRBD1. There are 12 residues in the CDR3. Germline CDR1 reads MNHEY; CDR2 reads SVGAGI. V dropped 6 bases and J dropped 10; count of bases not matched to a gene: 4. The CDR3 DNA follows: TGTGCCAGCAGCCTAGACAGGGGAAAACTGTTTTTT. The encoded protein is CASSLDRGKLFF.

Here the CDR3 reads CASSEYRTGLSPLHF. In nucleotides, the CDR3 is TGTGCCAGCAGTGAGTATAGGACAGGCCTTTCACCCCTCCACTTT. J is TRBJ1-6 and V is TRBV6-1; 7 positions match TRBD1. The length of the CDR3 is 15 residues. V lost 3 bases and J lost 9; bases outside the gene matches: 8. Germline CDR1 reads MNHNS; CDR2 reads SASEGT.